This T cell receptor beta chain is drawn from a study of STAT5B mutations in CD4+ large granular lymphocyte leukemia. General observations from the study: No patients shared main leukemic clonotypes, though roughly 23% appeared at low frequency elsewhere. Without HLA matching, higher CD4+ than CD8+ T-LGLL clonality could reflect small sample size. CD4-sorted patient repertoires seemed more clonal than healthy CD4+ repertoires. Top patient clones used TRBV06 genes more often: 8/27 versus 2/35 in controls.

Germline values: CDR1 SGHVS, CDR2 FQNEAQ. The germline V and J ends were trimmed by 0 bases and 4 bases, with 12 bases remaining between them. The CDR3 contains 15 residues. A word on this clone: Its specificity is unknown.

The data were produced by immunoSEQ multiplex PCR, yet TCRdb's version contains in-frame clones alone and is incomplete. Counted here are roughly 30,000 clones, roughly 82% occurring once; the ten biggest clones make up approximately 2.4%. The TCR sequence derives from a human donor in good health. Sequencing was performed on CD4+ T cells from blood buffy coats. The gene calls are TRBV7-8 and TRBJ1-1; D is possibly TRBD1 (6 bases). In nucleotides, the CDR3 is TGTGCCAGCAGCTTAGCGAGAAGCAGGGGCACTGAAGCTTTCTTT. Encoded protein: CASSLARSRGTEAFF.